Given below is one T cell receptor (beta chain) in context. These data belong to a study of blood T cell repertoires in COVID-19. As for the study in general: Collection of acute and convalescent COVID-19 samples took place in the United States, Italy and Spain. The analysed material was cDNA or gDNA that came from T cells, B-cell-depleted T cells, or PBMCs.

As processed by the authors: For nucleated cells, counts were estimated from reference gene primer amplification. The protocol was immunoSEQ multiplex PCR, while the TCRdb copy is restricted to in-frame clones and leaves out a portion. From that table come the V and J calls and clone size; the DNA was used to work out D and trimming. The sample lists fewer than 150,000 clones, 80% to 90% occurring once. The CDR3 has 17 amino acids. V shed 4 bases and J 3 bases; nucleotides not matched to a gene: 13. From germline, CDR1 is SGHNT and CDR2 YYREEE (reference sequence). The receptor was isolated from a woman aged 50 to 65 with active or convalescent COVID-19. The sequencing input was peripheral blood. The chain links TRBV5-4 to TRBJ2-3; 8 bases map to TRBD1. This CDR3 is CASSAFTGGWGTDTQYF. The CDR3, as DNA: TGTGCCAGCAGCGCGTTCACAGGGGGATGGGGGACAGATACGCAGTATTTT.